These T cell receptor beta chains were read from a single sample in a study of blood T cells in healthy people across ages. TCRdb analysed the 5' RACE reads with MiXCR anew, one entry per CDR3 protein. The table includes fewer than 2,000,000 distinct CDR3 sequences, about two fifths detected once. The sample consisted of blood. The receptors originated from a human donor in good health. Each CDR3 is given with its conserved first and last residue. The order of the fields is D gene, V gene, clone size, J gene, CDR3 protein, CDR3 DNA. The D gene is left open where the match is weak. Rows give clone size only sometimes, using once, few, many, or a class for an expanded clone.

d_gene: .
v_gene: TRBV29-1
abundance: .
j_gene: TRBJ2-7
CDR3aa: CSVVLGGLSYEQYF
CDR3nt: TGCAGCGTTGTCCTTGGGGGGCTCTCCTACGAGCAGTACTTC

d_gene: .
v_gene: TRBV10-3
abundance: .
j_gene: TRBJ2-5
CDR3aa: CAISESRYGQETQYF
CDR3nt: TGTGCCATCAGTGAGTCGAGGTACGGCCAAGAGACCCAGTACTTC

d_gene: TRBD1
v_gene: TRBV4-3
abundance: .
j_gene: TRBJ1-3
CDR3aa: CASSPDGQVSGNTIYF
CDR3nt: TGCGCCAGCAGCCCTGACGGACAGGTGTCTGGAAACACCATATATTTT

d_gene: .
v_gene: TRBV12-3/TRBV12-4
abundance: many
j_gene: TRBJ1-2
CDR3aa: CASSFGAGYTF
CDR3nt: TGTGCCAGCAGTTTTGGGGCTGGCTACACCTTC

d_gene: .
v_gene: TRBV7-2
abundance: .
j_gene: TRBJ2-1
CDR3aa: CASSLTNRENEQFF
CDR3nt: TGTGCCAGCAGCTTAACCAACCGGGAGAATGAGCAGTTCTTC

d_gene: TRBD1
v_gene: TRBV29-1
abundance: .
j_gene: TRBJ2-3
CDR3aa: CSILGQGANTQYF
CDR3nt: TGCAGCATACTTGGACAGGGGGCGAATACGCAGTATTTT

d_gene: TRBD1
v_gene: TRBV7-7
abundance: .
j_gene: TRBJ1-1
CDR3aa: CASSRDREGEAFF
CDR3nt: TGTGCTAGCAGTCGAGACAGGGAAGGTGAAGCTTTCTTT

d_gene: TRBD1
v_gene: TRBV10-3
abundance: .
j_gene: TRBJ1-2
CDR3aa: CAISSRTGNYGYTF
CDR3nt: TGTGCCATCAGTTCTCGGACAGGGAACTATGGCTACACCTTC

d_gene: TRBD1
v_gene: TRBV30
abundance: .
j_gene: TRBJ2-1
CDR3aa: CAWSSDRGGYNEQFF
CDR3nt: TGTGCCTGGAGTTCAGACAGGGGTGGCTACAATGAGCAGTTCTTC

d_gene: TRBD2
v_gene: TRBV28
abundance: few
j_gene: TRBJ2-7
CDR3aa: CASSFVLIGLAGAGHTYEQYF
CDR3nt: TGTGCCAGCAGTTTTGTTTTGATAGGACTAGCGGGGGCGGGACACACCTACGAGCAGTACTTC

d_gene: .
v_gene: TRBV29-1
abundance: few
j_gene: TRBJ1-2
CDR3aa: CSVVPPGLNYGYTF
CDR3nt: TGCAGCGTTGTGCCCCCGGGCCTTAACTATGGCTACACCTTC

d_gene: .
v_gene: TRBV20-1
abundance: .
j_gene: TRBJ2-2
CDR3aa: CSARALGTAAGELFF
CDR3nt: TGCAGTGCTAGAGCTCTCGGGACCGCGGCCGGGGAGCTGTTTTTT

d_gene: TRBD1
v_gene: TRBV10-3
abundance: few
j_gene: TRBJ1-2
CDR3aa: CAISVGTANYGYTF
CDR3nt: TGTGCCATCAGTGTCGGGACAGCTAACTATGGCTACACCTTC

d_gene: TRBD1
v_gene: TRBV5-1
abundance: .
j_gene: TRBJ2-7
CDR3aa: CASSLARGQGNDEQYF
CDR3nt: TGCGCCAGCAGCTTGGCGAGGGGACAGGGTAACGACGAGCAGTACTTC

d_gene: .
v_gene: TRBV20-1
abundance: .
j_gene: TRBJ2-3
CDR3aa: CSANRDSTDTQYF
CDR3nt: TGCAGTGCTAACCGGGACAGCACAGATACGCAGTATTTT

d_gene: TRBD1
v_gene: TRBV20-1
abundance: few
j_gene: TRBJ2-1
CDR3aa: CSARVGQGANPSYNEQFF
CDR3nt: TGCAGTGCTAGAGTAGGACAGGGGGCTAACCCCTCCTACAATGAGCAGTTCTTC

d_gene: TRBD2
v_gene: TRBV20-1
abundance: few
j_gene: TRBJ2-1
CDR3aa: CSAIPRTSGDNEQFF
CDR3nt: TGCAGTGCTATACCACGGACTAGCGGGGACAATGAGCAGTTCTTC

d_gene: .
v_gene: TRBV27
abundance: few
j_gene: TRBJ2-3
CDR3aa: CASSRPREMGFTDTQYF
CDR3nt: TGTGCCAGCAGCCGCCCCAGGGAAATGGGGTTTACAGATACGCAGTATTTT

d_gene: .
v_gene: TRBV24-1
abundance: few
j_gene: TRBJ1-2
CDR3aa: CATSVGRVSGYTF
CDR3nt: TGTGCCACCAGTGTCGGCAGGGTCTCTGGCTACACCTTC

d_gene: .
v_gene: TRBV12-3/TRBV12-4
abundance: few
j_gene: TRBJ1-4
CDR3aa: CANSLESREKLFF
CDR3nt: TGTGCCAACAGTTTAGAGTCTCGGGAAAAACTGTTTTTT

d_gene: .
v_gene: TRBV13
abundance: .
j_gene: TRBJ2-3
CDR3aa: CASSNRQVPSTDTQYF
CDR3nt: TGTGCCAGCAGCAATAGACAGGTACCCAGCACAGATACGCAGTATTTT

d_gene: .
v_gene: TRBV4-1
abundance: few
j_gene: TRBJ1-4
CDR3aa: CASSLLTVGNEKLFF
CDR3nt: TGCGCCAGCAGCCTTTTGACAGTGGGGAATGAAAAACTGTTTTTT

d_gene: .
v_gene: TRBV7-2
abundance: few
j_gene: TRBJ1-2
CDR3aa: CASSLGRSRGYTF
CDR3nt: TGTGCCAGCAGCCTCGGCAGGTCTAGAGGCTACACCTTC

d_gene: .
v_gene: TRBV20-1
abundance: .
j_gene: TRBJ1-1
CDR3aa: CSGGPSQTEAFF
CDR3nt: TGCAGTGGGGGACCGTCGCAGACTGAAGCTTTCTTT

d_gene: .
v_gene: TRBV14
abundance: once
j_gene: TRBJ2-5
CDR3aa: CATPTGYQETQYF
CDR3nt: TGTGCCACCCCGACGGGCTACCAAGAGACCCAGTACTTC

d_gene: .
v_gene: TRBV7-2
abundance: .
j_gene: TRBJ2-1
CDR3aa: CASSLAFRNNEQFF
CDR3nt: TGTGCCAGCAGCCTAGCCTTTAGAAACAATGAGCAGTTCTTC

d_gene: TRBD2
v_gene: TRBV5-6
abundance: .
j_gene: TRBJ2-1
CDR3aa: CASSLTSGVDEQFF
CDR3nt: TGTGCCAGCAGCTTGACTAGCGGGGTCGATGAGCAGTTCTTC

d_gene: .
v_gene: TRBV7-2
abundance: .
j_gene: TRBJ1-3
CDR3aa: CASSLDRASGNTIYF
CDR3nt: TGTGCCAGCAGCTTAGACAGGGCCTCTGGAAACACCATATATTTT

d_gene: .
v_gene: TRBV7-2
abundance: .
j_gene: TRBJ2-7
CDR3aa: CASSLVRIPAYEQYF
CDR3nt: TGTGCCAGCAGCTTAGTAAGGATCCCCGCCTACGAGCAGTACTTC

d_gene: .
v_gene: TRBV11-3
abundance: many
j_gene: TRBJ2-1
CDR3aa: CASSLGANNEQFF
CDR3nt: TGTGCCAGCAGCTTAGGGGCGAACAATGAGCAGTTCTTC

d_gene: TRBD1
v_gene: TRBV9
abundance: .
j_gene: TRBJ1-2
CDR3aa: CASSVGGGGQGKYGYTF
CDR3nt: TGTGCCAGCAGCGTCGGAGGAGGGGGACAGGGAAAGTATGGCTACACCTTC

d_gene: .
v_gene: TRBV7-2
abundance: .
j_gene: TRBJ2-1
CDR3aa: CASSLVVCEQFF
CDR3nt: TGTGCCAGCAGCTTAGTAGTCTGTGAGCAGTTCTTC

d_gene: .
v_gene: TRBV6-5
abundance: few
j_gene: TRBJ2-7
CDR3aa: CASRQPRGSTTYEQYF
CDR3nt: TGTGCCAGCCGCCAGCCTAGGGGCAGTACAACCTACGAGCAGTACTTC

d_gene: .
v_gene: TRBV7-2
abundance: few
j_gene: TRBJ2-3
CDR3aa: CASSLRLDNSGTDTQYF
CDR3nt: TGTGCCAGCAGCTTACGTTTAGACAATTCGGGGACAGATACGCAGTATTTT

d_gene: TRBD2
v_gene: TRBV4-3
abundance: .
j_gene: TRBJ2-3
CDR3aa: CASSQDWGGLAGPTDTQYF
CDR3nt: TGCGCCAGCAGCCAAGATTGGGGGGGACTAGCGGGGCCCACAGATACGCAGTATTTT

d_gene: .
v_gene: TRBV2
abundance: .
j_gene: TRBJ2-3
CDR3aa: CASSDEKTDTQYF
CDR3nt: TGTGCCAGCAGTGATGAGAAAACAGATACGCAGTATTTT

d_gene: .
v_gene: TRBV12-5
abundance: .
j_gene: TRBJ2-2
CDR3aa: CASGLVHDGVLNTGELFF
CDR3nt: TGTGCTAGTGGTTTGGTACATGACGGGGTCCTAAACACCGGGGAGCTGTTTTTT

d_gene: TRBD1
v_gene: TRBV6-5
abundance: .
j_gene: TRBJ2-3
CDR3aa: CASSFVRQGDTDAQYF
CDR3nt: TGTGCCAGCAGTTTCGTCAGACAGGGCGACACAGATGCGCAGTATTTT

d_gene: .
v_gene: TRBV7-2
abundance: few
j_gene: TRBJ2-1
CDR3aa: CASSPRNNGDEQFF
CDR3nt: TGTGCCAGCAGCCCCAGGAACAATGGTGATGAGCAGTTCTTC

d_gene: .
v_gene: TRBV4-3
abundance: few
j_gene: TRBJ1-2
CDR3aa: CASSQERAGATNYGYTF
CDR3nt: TGCGCCAGCAGCCAAGAGCGGGCGGGCGCCACTAACTATGGCTACACCTTC

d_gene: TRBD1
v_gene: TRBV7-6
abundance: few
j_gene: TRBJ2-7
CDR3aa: CASSLGATGVYEQYF
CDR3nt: TGTGCCAGCAGCTTAGGAGCGACAGGGGTCTACGAGCAGTACTTC

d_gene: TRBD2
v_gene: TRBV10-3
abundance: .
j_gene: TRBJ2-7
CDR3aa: CAISDRSGVDYNEQYF
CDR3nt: TGTGCCATCAGTGACCGTAGCGGGGTAGACTACAATGAGCAGTACTTC

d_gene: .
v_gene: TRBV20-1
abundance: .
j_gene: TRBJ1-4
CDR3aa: CSARLGGADEKLFF
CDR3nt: TGCAGTGCTCGACTGGGGGGGGCGGATGAAAAACTGTTTTTT

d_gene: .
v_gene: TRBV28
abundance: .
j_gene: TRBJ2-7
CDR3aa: CASSLGPLGFRYF
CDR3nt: TGTGCCAGCAGTTTAGGTCCTTTGGGCTTTCGGTACTTC

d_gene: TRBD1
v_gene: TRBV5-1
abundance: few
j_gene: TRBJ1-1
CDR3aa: CASSLEGQSTEAFF
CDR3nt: TGCGCCAGCAGCTTGGAGGGACAGTCCACTGAAGCTTTCTTT

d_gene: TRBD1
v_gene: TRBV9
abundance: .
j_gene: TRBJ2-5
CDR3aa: CASSENRGMETQYF
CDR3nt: TGTGCCAGCAGCGAGAACAGGGGGATGGAGACCCAGTACTTC

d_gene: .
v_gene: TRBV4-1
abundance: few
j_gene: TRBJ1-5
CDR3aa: CASSPWTASNQPQHF
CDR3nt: TGCGCCAGCAGCCCGTGGACCGCTTCCAATCAGCCCCAGCATTTT

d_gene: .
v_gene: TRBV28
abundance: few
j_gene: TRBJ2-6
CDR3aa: CAVSGANVLTF
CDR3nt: TGTGCTGTCTCTGGGGCCAACGTCCTGACTTTC

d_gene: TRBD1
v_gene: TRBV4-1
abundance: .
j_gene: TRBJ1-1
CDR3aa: CASSQETGRLEAFF
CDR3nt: TGCGCCAGCAGCCAGGAGACAGGGCGCCTTGAAGCTTTCTTT

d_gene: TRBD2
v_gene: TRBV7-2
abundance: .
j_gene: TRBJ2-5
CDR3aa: CASSLGSGGPTWETQYF
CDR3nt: TGTGCCAGCAGCTTAGGGTCGGGGGGGCCTACCTGGGAGACCCAGTACTTC

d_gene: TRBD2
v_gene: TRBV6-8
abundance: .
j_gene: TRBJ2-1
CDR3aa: CASSYSIGLAGGRQNEQFF
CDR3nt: TGTGCCAGCAGTTACTCGATCGGACTAGCGGGGGGGCGTCAAAATGAGCAGTTCTTC

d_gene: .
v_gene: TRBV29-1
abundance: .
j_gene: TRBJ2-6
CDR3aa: CSVGFSGANVLTF
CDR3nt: TGCAGCGTTGGATTCTCTGGGGCCAACGTCCTGACTTTC

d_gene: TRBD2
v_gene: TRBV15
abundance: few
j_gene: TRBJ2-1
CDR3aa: CATSTGTSPNEQFF
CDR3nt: TGTGCCACCAGTACCGGGACTAGTCCCAATGAGCAGTTCTTC

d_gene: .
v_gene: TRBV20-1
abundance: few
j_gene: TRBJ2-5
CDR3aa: CSASGRWGPETQYF
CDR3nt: TGCAGTGCTAGTGGTCGATGGGGCCCAGAGACCCAGTACTTC

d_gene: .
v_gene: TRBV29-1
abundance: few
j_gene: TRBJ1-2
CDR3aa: CSVELGASCGYTF
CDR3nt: TGCAGCGTTGAACTGGGGGCCAGCTGTGGCTACACCTTC

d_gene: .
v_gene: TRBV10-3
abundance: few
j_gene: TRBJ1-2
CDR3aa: CAISVLGYGYTF
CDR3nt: TGTGCCATCAGTGTTTTAGGTTATGGCTACACCTTC